This T cell receptor (beta chain) was sequenced during a study of blood T cell repertoires in COVID-19. Study information: Researchers got acute and convalescent COVID-19 samples from the United States, Italy and Spain.

V lost 5 bases to trimming and J lost 1 base, with 12 bases between them. Germline CDR1 is SQVTM and CDR2 is ANQGSEA. The CDR3 is 14 amino acids. Clones were read by immunoSEQ multiplex PCR, and TCRdb kept only the in-frame ones, dropping some. The data contain 150,000 or so clones, about 79% of them singletons. This chain links TRBV29-1 with TRBJ1-3, with TRBD1 as a possible D gene (5 bases). The sequenced material came from peripheral blood. This TCR was sampled from a woman aged 60-75 years with acute or convalescent COVID-19. The CDR3 sequence is CSVLSRGSGNTIYF. CDR3 nucleotide sequence: TGCAGCGTTCTCTCCCGGGGGTCTGGAAACACCATATATTTT.